This T cell receptor beta chain stems from a study of PD-1 blockade in classical Hodgkin lymphoma. Looking at the study overall: Every 2 weeks, patients got 3 mg/kg intravenous nivolumab. Study-wide findings and caveats: Those achieving complete response showed baseline diversity like newly diagnosed patients. Possible causes of repertoire differences, disease activity or prior therapy, remain undefined. After ASCT, patients who started nivolumab under 1 year later were excluded.

Time point: cycle 4 day 1 (C4D1), after more than five weeks of nivolumab. Each of the patients experienced relapse following autologous stem cell transplantation, and their brentuximab vedotin exposure differed. V lost 4 bases and J lost 0, with 10 bases in between. The CDR3 runs 14 residues. Germline values: CDR1 SGHVS, CDR2 FQNEAQ. Clones were read by immunoSEQ multiplex PCR, and TCRdb kept only the in-frame ones, dropping some. This sample yields around 15,000 clones, of which around four fifths are seen a single time; about 13% belongs to the top ten. Worth noting for this clone: Its cognate antigen is unknown.

This clonotype was obtained from a human donor with classical Hodgkin lymphoma. The chain is built from TRBV7-8 and TRBJ2-7, with D unclear. Material: peripheral blood mononuclear cells (PBMCs), obtained before the fourth cycle of nivolumab. The CDR3 bases are TGTGCCAGCAGCTCTCGGACGGACTCCTACGAGCAGTACTTC. Encoded protein: CASSSRTDSYEQYF.